The rows below give T cell receptor beta chains drawn from one sample of a study of vaccination and CD4 T cells after COVID-19. No antigen has been identified for these receptors. TCRdb passed the PCR reads through MiXCR, listing each CDR3 protein once. This repertoire shows fewer than 15,000 distinct CDR3 sequences, about 41% found once; its top ten account for 20% to 25%. The material was cultured CD4+ T cells from blood, obtained after SARS-CoV-2 vaccination. The receptor source for this set is a human donor with COVID-19. CDR3s include the opening cysteine and the closing phenylalanine or tryptophan. Fields, in order: D gene, V gene, clone size, J gene, CDR3 DNA, CDR3 protein. The D gene is left open where the match is weak. Expanded clones get a size class; other rows say once, few or many, or leave the size out.

D: .; V: TRBV6-2/TRBV6-3; size: .; J: TRBJ1-1; DNA: TGTGCCAGCAGTTACCTGGGGATCACTGAAGCTTTCTTT; CDR3: CASSYLGITEAFF
D: .; V: TRBV18; size: .; J: TRBJ2-2; DNA: TGTGCCAGCTCACAACTCAACACCGGGGAGCTGTTTTTT; CDR3: CASSQLNTGELFF
D: .; V: TRBV6-1; size: few; J: TRBJ2-7; DNA: TGTGCCAGCATCGACAGGAGTCCCTACGAGCAGTACTTC; CDR3: CASIDRSPYEQYF
D: TRBD1; V: TRBV7-2; size: .; J: TRBJ2-2; DNA: TGTGCCAGCAGCTTAAGAACAGGGGCTGACACCGGGGAGCTGTTTTTT; CDR3: CASSLRTGADTGELFF
D: .; V: TRBV7-2; size: .; J: TRBJ1-1; DNA: TGTGCCAGCAGTTCAAGAGGGAGCTTTGAAGCTTTCTTT; CDR3: CASSSRGSFEAFF
D: .; V: TRBV19; size: few; J: TRBJ1-5; DNA: TGTGCCAGTAGTATCAACTGGGGGGCTAGTCAGCCCCAGCATTTT; CDR3: CASSINWGASQPQHF
D: TRBD2; V: TRBV6-4; size: .; J: TRBJ2-3; DNA: TGTGCCAGCAGCGTAGAAGCGGGGGCCGGCACAGATACGCAGTATTTT; CDR3: CASSVEAGAGTDTQYF
D: TRBD1; V: TRBV6-1; size: .; J: TRBJ2-7; DNA: TGTGCCAGCAAGACCGGGACAGGGATTTCCTACGAGCAGTACTTC; CDR3: CASKTGTGISYEQYF
D: TRBD1; V: TRBV7-8; size: .; J: TRBJ2-7; DNA: TGTGCCAGCAGCCTCATAAAAGGACAGGGAAGCTCCTACGAGCAGTACTTC; CDR3: CASSLIKGQGSSYEQYF
D: .; V: TRBV29-1; size: .; J: TRBJ1-5; DNA: TGCAGCGTGGTACAGGGTAGGGATCAGCCCCAGCATTTT; CDR3: CSVVQGRDQPQHF
D: TRBD1; V: TRBV11-2; size: once; J: TRBJ2-7; DNA: TGTGCCAGCAGCAGAACCAGGGGGACCTCCTACGAGCAGTACTTC; CDR3: CASSRTRGTSYEQYF
D: .; V: TRBV20-1; size: few; J: TRBJ2-1; DNA: TGCAGTGCTAGAGATCCGGTCGGGGGCCCACTTTTCTTC; CDR3: CSARDPVGGPLFF
D: .; V: TRBV30; size: .; J: TRBJ1-6; DNA: TGTGCCTGGAGTGCATCCGATTCACCCCTCCACTTT; CDR3: CAWSASDSPLHF
D: .; V: TRBV6-2/TRBV6-3; size: few; J: TRBJ2-5; DNA: TGTGCCAGCAGAAAATCGGGGGCCCAAGAGACCCAGTACTTC; CDR3: CASRKSGAQETQYF
D: TRBD1; V: TRBV7-8; size: few; J: TRBJ1-2; DNA: TGTGCCAGTAGCGAACAGGGGAACTATGGCTACACCTTC; CDR3: CASSEQGNYGYTF
D: .; V: TRBV6-5; size: .; J: TRBJ1-1; DNA: TGTGCCAGCAGTTACGTGGCTGAAGCTTTCTTT; CDR3: CASSYVAEAFF
D: .; V: TRBV6-1; size: .; J: TRBJ2-5; DNA: TGTGCCAGCTTCCGAGAGACCCAGTACTTC; CDR3: CASFRETQYF
D: .; V: TRBV20-1; size: few; J: TRBJ1-2; DNA: TGCAGTGCTCGAGGGGAGGCCGGGGAAGGCTACACCTTC; CDR3: CSARGEAGEGYTF
D: TRBD1; V: TRBV7-8; size: .; J: TRBJ2-2; DNA: TGTGCCAGCAGCAACCGGGACAGGGGATACACCGGGGAGCTGTTTTTT; CDR3: CASSNRDRGYTGELFF
D: .; V: TRBV6-2/TRBV6-3; size: .; J: TRBJ1-5; DNA: TGTGCCAGCAAGAATGGACAGATTTTTTGGCCCCAGCATTTT; CDR3: CASKNGQIFWPQHF
D: .; V: TRBV20-1; size: few; J: TRBJ2-5; DNA: TGCAGTGCTGATGATTCGTCCGAGACCCAGTACTTC; CDR3: CSADDSSETQYF
D: TRBD1; V: TRBV7-6; size: few; J: TRBJ1-2; DNA: TGTGCCAGCAGCTTAGTCCTTGGACAGGGGGCGAACTATGGCTACACCTTC; CDR3: CASSLVLGQGANYGYTF
D: TRBD1; V: TRBV6-1; size: .; J: TRBJ1-2; DNA: TGTGCCAGCAGTGAAACCCCGGGGGACAGCTTCTATGGCTACACCTTC; CDR3: CASSETPGDSFYGYTF
D: .; V: TRBV4-3; size: few; J: TRBJ1-2; DNA: TGCGCCAGCAGCACTTCTAACGGCCTCTATGGCTACACCTTC; CDR3: CASSTSNGLYGYTF
D: .; V: TRBV20-1; size: .; J: TRBJ1-2; DNA: TGCAGTGCCGCACACCCTAGGTTAGCCTATGGCTACACCTTC; CDR3: CSAAHPRLAYGYTF
D: .; V: TRBV12-3/TRBV12-4; size: .; J: TRBJ2-7; DNA: TGTGCCAGCAGCGGAAAACAGGGCTACGAGCAGTACTTC; CDR3: CASSGKQGYEQYF
D: .; V: TRBV29-1; size: .; J: TRBJ1-1; DNA: TGCAGCGTTGGGAGTCAGATGAACACTGAAGCTTTCTTT; CDR3: CSVGSQMNTEAFF
D: .; V: TRBV4-1; size: .; J: TRBJ2-5; DNA: TGCGCCAGCAGCCAAGGGGACGGCAAGACCCAGTACTTC; CDR3: CASSQGDGKTQYF
D: .; V: TRBV6-1; size: .; J: TRBJ1-1; DNA: TGTGCCAACACCCAGGGGCATACGATGAACACTGAAGCTTTCTTT; CDR3: CANTQGHTMNTEAFF
D: .; V: TRBV2; size: few; J: TRBJ1-5; DNA: TGTGCCAGCAGTGTGGGCAGGGGACTCTATCAGCCCCAGCATTTT; CDR3: CASSVGRGLYQPQHF
D: .; V: TRBV7-9; size: few; J: TRBJ2-5; DNA: TGTGCCAGCAGCTCTAGGGAGACCCAGTACTTC; CDR3: CASSSRETQYF
D: TRBD2; V: TRBV6-1; size: .; J: TRBJ2-7; DNA: TGTGCCAGCAGGGACCTCGGGGCAGGCCCGACTAGCGGGGGGCCCTACGAGCAGTACTTC; CDR3: CASRDLGAGPTSGGPYEQYF
D: .; V: TRBV11-2; size: .; J: TRBJ2-2; DNA: TGTGCCAGCAGCTTCGTAAACACCGGGGAGCTGTTTTTT; CDR3: CASSFVNTGELFF
D: TRBD1; V: TRBV7-9; size: .; J: TRBJ1-6; DNA: TGTGCCAGCAGCTTAAGTGGACAGGGGACGTCACCCCTCCACTTT; CDR3: CASSLSGQGTSPLHF
D: .; V: TRBV5-1; size: .; J: TRBJ2-5; DNA: TGCGCCAGCAGCTTGGCCGCAGGGGGAGGAGAGACCCAGTACTTC; CDR3: CASSLAAGGGETQYF
D: .; V: TRBV5-1; size: once; J: TRBJ2-3; DNA: TGCGCCAGCAGCTACCGGGACAACACAGATACGCAGTATTTT; CDR3: CASSYRDNTDTQYF
D: .; V: TRBV7-9; size: .; J: TRBJ2-7; DNA: TGTGCCAGCAGCCCTTCGGGTGGATCCTACGAGCAGTACTTC; CDR3: CASSPSGGSYEQYF
D: .; V: TRBV6-1; size: .; J: TRBJ1-1; DNA: TGTGCCAGCAGTGAAGCCTTCTCCCCCACTGAAGCTTTCTTT; CDR3: CASSEAFSPTEAFF
D: .; V: TRBV7-9; size: few; J: TRBJ1-6; DNA: TGTGCCAGCAGCTCCGAACAGTATAATTCACCCCTCCACTTT; CDR3: CASSSEQYNSPLHF
D: .; V: TRBV12-3/TRBV12-4; size: few; J: TRBJ1-1; DNA: TGTGCCAGCAGCGGAACCCGGGACACTGAAGCTTTCTTT; CDR3: CASSGTRDTEAFF
D: TRBD1; V: TRBV27; size: .; J: TRBJ2-7; DNA: TGTGCCAGCAGTTCGTACAGGGGCACATTCACTTCATCCTACGAGCAGTACTTC; CDR3: CASSSYRGTFTSSYEQYF
D: .; V: TRBV7-9; size: .; J: TRBJ1-1; DNA: TGTGCCAGCAGCTTAGCGATAGGGGGAATGAGGGGTAACACTGAAGCTTTCTTT; CDR3: CASSLAIGGMRGNTEAFF
D: .; V: TRBV27; size: .; J: TRBJ2-3; DNA: TGTGCCAGCAGTTTAGAATGGGGGGGCCGAGATACGCAGTATTTT; CDR3: CASSLEWGGRDTQYF
D: .; V: TRBV7-2; size: .; J: TRBJ2-5; DNA: TGTGCCAGCAGCGGGACTTGGGCAGAGACCCAGTACTTC; CDR3: CASSGTWAETQYF
D: .; V: TRBV2; size: .; J: TRBJ2-1; DNA: TGTGCCAGCAGGGGAGTTACGGGGGCTGGGTTCTTC; CDR3: CASRGVTGAGFF
D: .; V: TRBV12-3/TRBV12-4; size: .; J: TRBJ2-1; DNA: TGTGCCAGCAGTGGGGGACTTCCCGAGCAGTTCTTC; CDR3: CASSGGLPEQFF
D: TRBD1; V: TRBV30; size: .; J: TRBJ1-1; DNA: TGTGCCTGGGCCGTTACCAGGGGGCGCGCAGAAGCTTTCTTT; CDR3: CAWAVTRGRAEAFF
D: .; V: TRBV7-3; size: .; J: TRBJ1-1; DNA: TGTGCCAGCAGGAAAGGGATGAACACTGAAGCTTTCTTT; CDR3: CASRKGMNTEAFF
D: .; V: TRBV20-1; size: few; J: TRBJ1-1; DNA: TGCAGTGCGATGAAAGGGGGTAAGAACACTGAAGCTTTCTTT; CDR3: CSAMKGGKNTEAFF
D: TRBD2; V: TRBV7-2; size: few; J: TRBJ2-1; DNA: TGTGCCAGCAGCTACAAGGGACTAGAAGCGTATGAGCAGTTCTTC; CDR3: CASSYKGLEAYEQFF
D: .; V: TRBV10-3; size: .; J: TRBJ1-1; DNA: TGTGCCATCAGTGATCAGGGGCGCAAGGGGACTGAAGCTTTCTTT; CDR3: CAISDQGRKGTEAFF
D: .; V: TRBV6-5; size: .; J: TRBJ1-3; DNA: TGTGCCAGCAGTTACCCGAGGAGCTCTGGAAACACCATATATTTT; CDR3: CASSYPRSSGNTIYF
D: .; V: TRBV29-1; size: .; J: TRBJ2-5; DNA: TGCAGCGTTGAAGACAGACAAGAGACCCAGTACTTC; CDR3: CSVEDRQETQYF
D: TRBD2; V: TRBV29-1; size: .; J: TRBJ2-3; DNA: TGCAGCGAGAGGGTAGCGGGGACGCAGTATTTT; CDR3: CSERVAGTQYF
D: .; V: TRBV19; size: .; J: TRBJ1-1; DNA: TGTGCCAGTAAGGGGCAGGCCAAGAACACTGAAGCTTTCTTT; CDR3: CASKGQAKNTEAFF